Below, one T cell receptor (beta chain) is given with its context. This sample is part of a study of PD-L1 blockade in urothelial cancer. Noted time point: pretreatment peripheral blood. All patients carried locally advanced or metastatic urothelial carcinoma. Using immunoSEQ multiplex PCR, the repertoire was profiled, and TCRdb retains in-frame clones only, with some absent. In the table there are 65,000 to 80,000 clones, under 90% of which are singletons. CDR1 is SGHRS, CDR2 YFSETQ, per germline. This CDR3 contains 13 residues. V dropped 0 bases and J dropped 8 bases, with 11 bases sitting between them.

The chain recombines TRBV5-1 with TRBJ1-2; D not resolved. The sequenced sample was PBMCs, obtained around atezolizumab (anti-PD-L1) treatment. The sequence was obtained from a man aged 65 to 85 with urothelial cancer. The CDR3 DNA reads as TGCGCCAGCAGCTTGGACGGGAGGGAAGGCTACACCTTC. It translates to CASSLDGREGYTF.